The rows below give T cell receptor beta chains drawn from one sample of a study of control samples from healthy donors and cancer patients. The table came from immunoSEQ multiplex PCR; TCRdb's copy has only in-frame clones and leaves some out. The data hold 100,000 to 150,000 clones, with 92% observed a single time. The sequenced material came from blood. Source of these receptors: a man younger than 35 in good health. Both conserved end residues are part of each CDR3. The order of the fields is V gene, D gene, J gene, clone size, CDR3 DNA, CDR3 protein. The D gene is left open where the match is weak. Clone sizes are given selectively: once, few, many, or a class where the clone is expanded.

v_call: TRBV11-2
d_call: .
j_call: TRBJ2-4
clone_size: .
cdr3_nt: TGTGCCAGCAGACCCATCGACAGTAGCGCCAAAAACATTCAGTACTTC
cdr3_aa: CASRPIDSSAKNIQYF

v_call: TRBV5-4
d_call: .
j_call: TRBJ2-7
clone_size: .
cdr3_nt: TGTGCCAGCAGCTCTGACAATGGCGGCGAGCAGTACTTC
cdr3_aa: CASSSDNGGEQYF

v_call: TRBV30
d_call: TRBD1
j_call: TRBJ1-6
clone_size: .
cdr3_nt: TGTGCCTGGACCCCCCGGGACAGGATTAATTCACCCCTCCACTTT
cdr3_aa: CAWTPRDRINSPLHF

v_call: TRBV3-1/TRBV3-2
d_call: .
j_call: TRBJ2-5
clone_size: .
cdr3_nt: TGTGCCAGCACCCAAACCAAAGCCAGAGCTCAAGAGACCCAGTACTTC
cdr3_aa: CASTQTKARAQETQYF

v_call: TRBV5-4
d_call: TRBD2
j_call: TRBJ2-7
clone_size: .
cdr3_nt: TGTGCCAGCAGCTTACTAGCGGGGTCCAGCTACGAGCAGTACTTC
cdr3_aa: CASSLLAGSSYEQYF

v_call: TRBV2
d_call: TRBD1
j_call: TRBJ1-2
clone_size: .
cdr3_nt: TGTGCCAGCAGTGTCATCCCGGGACAGGGAAATGGCTACACCTTC
cdr3_aa: CASSVIPGQGNGYTF

v_call: TRBV10-3
d_call: .
j_call: TRBJ1-1
clone_size: .
cdr3_nt: TGTGCCATCAGTGAGTCTGGGGACACTGAAGCTTTCTTT
cdr3_aa: CAISESGDTEAFF

v_call: TRBV5-1
d_call: .
j_call: TRBJ1-6
clone_size: .
cdr3_nt: TGCGCCAGCAGCTTAGAGTCGGTGTCACCCCTCCACTTT
cdr3_aa: CASSLESVSPLHF

v_call: TRBV27
d_call: TRBD1
j_call: TRBJ1-1
clone_size: .
cdr3_nt: TGTGCCAGCAGTTCCTACGACAGGGTGAACACTGAAGCTTTCTTT
cdr3_aa: CASSSYDRVNTEAFF

v_call: TRBV5-4
d_call: TRBD1
j_call: TRBJ1-1
clone_size: once
cdr3_nt: TGTGCCAGCAGCAGAAAACTTTCCGGTGACAGGGGTGAGAGCACTGAAGCTTTCTTT
cdr3_aa: CASSRKLSGDRGESTEAFF

v_call: TRBV3-1/TRBV3-2
d_call: .
j_call: TRBJ2-7
clone_size: .
cdr3_nt: TGTGCCAGCAGCCCCTGGGGCCCCCGTGTACCGCGTCTCCCCGAGCAGTACTTC
cdr3_aa: CASSPWGPRVPRLPEQYF

v_call: TRBV7-9
d_call: .
j_call: TRBJ2-2
clone_size: .
cdr3_nt: TGTGCCAGCAGCTTAGAACCACAGGGTGGGAGCACCGGGGAGCTGTTTTTT
cdr3_aa: CASSLEPQGGSTGELFF

v_call: TRBV9
d_call: .
j_call: TRBJ2-2
clone_size: .
cdr3_nt: TGTGCCAGCAGCGGAGGGTTGGGGAACACCGGGGAGCTGTTTTTT
cdr3_aa: CASSGGLGNTGELFF

v_call: TRBV5-1
d_call: .
j_call: TRBJ1-1
clone_size: .
cdr3_nt: TGCGCCAGCAGCTTGGGTGGGTGGGAAGCTTTCTTT
cdr3_aa: CASSLGGWEAFF

v_call: TRBV28
d_call: TRBD2
j_call: TRBJ2-3
clone_size: .
cdr3_nt: TGTGCCAGCAGTTCTTCCTCCGGGACTAGGCCTGGTACGCAGTATTTT
cdr3_aa: CASSSSSGTRPGTQYF

v_call: TRBV29-1
d_call: .
j_call: TRBJ1-2
clone_size: .
cdr3_nt: TGCAGCGTTGAATGGGGGGGCAGTACTAACTATGGCTACACCTTC
cdr3_aa: CSVEWGGSTNYGYTF